These T cell receptor beta chains were read from a single sample in a study of T cells in Graves' hyperthyroidism and ophthalmopathy. TCRdb reprocessed the multiplex PCR reads with MiXCR, giving one entry per CDR3 protein. This table holds around 720,000 distinct CDR3 sequences, 35% found once. The specimen was blood. The source of these receptors is a woman aged 40-49 years with Graves' hyperthyroidism. The conserved cysteine and the conserved F or W are not part of the CDR3 here.

V	J	CDR3
TRBV9	TRBJ1-2	ASSPLQGLGYGYT
TRBV19	TRBJ1-2	ASSIDRAYGYT
TRBV7-3	TRBJ1-2	ASSLRQGGVNYGYT
TRBV5-8	-	ASSVAGRSYNEQF
TRBV15	TRBJ1-1	ATSRVPLLNTEAF
TRBV19	TRBJ1-1	ASIKGMASTEAF
TRBV9	TRBJ1-1	ASSLTPVTGSAF
TRBV7-6	TRBJ2-7	ASSEGQGLEEQY
TRBV7-3	TRBJ2-3	ASYKGTDTQY
TRBV6-5	TRBJ1-1	ASSYSVYNPGRPTEAF
TRBV7-2	TRBJ2-2	ASSIRPNTGELF
TRBV7-6	TRBJ2-2	ASSPPRGPTGELF
TRBV9	TRBJ2-7	ASSVGGGDSYEQY
TRBV5-5	TRBJ1-6	ASSLRRRNDSPLH
TRBV4-2	TRBJ1-2	ASSQDVGFGDYGYT
TRBV7-3	TRBJ2-2	ASSSPQGKRVTGELF
TRBV9	TRBJ1-2	ASRLDYGYT
TRBV24-1	TRBJ2-7	ATATRYSREQY
TRBV9	TRBJ1-6	ASSPRTENSPLH
TRBV20-1	TRBJ1-4	SASANEKLF
TRBV9	TRBJ1-1	ASSVALDRGELSNTEAF
TRBV10-3	TRBJ1-2	AIREGQGEGYT
TRBV7-2	TRBJ1-1	ASMLTSTEAF
TRBV20-1	TRBJ1-1	SASGTYNTEAF
TRBV20-1	TRBJ1-2	SAAPGQGLVGGYT
TRBV7-9	TRBJ2-7	ASSLGSTGTYEQY